This TCR beta chain was sequenced for a study of glioma-infiltrating T cells. Study-level results: Tissue-blood divergence was below expectation in non-neoplastic patients, above in gliomas.

Note on this clonotype: Its antigen is still unknown. This beta chain lies outside the target of a library built for alpha chains; its clone size means little.

Trimming took off 3 bases at V and 1 base at J, with 14 bases between the two ends. The V gene's germline CDR1 is DFQATT and CDR2 SNEGSKA (reference sequence). This CDR3 is built from 15 residues. Amplification of TCR alpha and beta CDR3 regions from RNA used iRepertoire nested multiplex PCR. In TCRdb, the multiplex PCR reads were re-called with MiXCR into one record per CDR3 protein. The sample holds 3,000 to 3,500 distinct CDR3 sequences, about 86% seen once. The V and J genes are TRBV20-1 and TRBJ2-3; D uncertain. This TCR derives from a human donor with low-grade glioma or glioblastoma, undergoing nonglioma brain surgery, or in good health (not recorded which). Source material: glioma tissue, nonneoplastic brain tissue, or PBMCs (not recorded which). The CDR3 DNA reads TGCAGTGCTAGGTTGGCGGAACACGGCACAGATACGCAGTATTTT. Its protein is CSARLAEHGTDTQYF.